A selection of T cell receptor beta chains follows, all from one sample in a study of OX40 agonist ivuxolimab in advanced cancers. Clones were sequenced by immunoSEQ multiplex PCR, and TCRdb holds only the in-frame ones, with some missing. Of about 38,000 clones listed, 70% to 90% are singletons. The material was CD4+ or CD8+ T cells sorted from blood, obtained in a trial of the OX40 agonist ivuxolimab. Source of these receptors: an adult with an advanced solid tumor such as melanoma, head and neck, liver or kidney cancer. CDR3s include the opening cysteine and the closing phenylalanine or tryptophan. A D gene is named only where the DNA matches it firmly. Clone size is given for some rows only: seen once, a few or many times, or a class if the clone is expanded.

>TRBD2|TRBJ2-7|TRBV5-1|.
CASSFAGGTYEQYF
TGCGCCAGCAGCTTTGCGGGGGGTACCTACGAGCAGTACTTC
>TRBD2|TRBJ2-7|TRBV7-7|few
CASSLASGGEYEQYF
TGTGCCAGCAGCTTGGCTAGCGGGGGAGAGTACGAGCAGTACTTC
>.|TRBJ2-7|TRBV19|.
CASSPALDSVTYEQYF
TGTGCCAGTAGTCCCGCTCTGGACAGTGTCACCTACGAGCAGTACTTC
>.|TRBJ2-5|TRBV19|.
CASSIGGDIRQETQYF
TGTGCCAGTAGTATAGGGGGAGACATCCGCCAAGAGACCCAGTACTTC
>.|TRBJ2-5|TRBV27|.
CASADTRDNQETQYF
TGTGCCAGCGCGGATACTCGGGACAATCAAGAGACCCAGTACTTC
>.|TRBJ1-3|TRBV6-6|.
CASSYQLSGNTIYF
TGTGCCAGCAGTTACCAGCTCTCTGGAAACACCATATATTTT
>TRBD2|TRBJ2-7|TRBV28|.
CASSLAGGLEQYF
TGTGCCAGCAGTTTAGCGGGGGGCCTAGAGCAGTACTTC
>TRBD2|TRBJ2-3|TRBV7-6|.
CASSLDGGGTDTQYF
TGTGCCAGCAGCTTAGACGGGGGGGGCACAGATACGCAGTATTTT
>.|TRBJ2-1|TRBV11-1|once
CASSSATMGLYNEQFF
TGTGCCAGCAGCTCAGCCACCATGGGACTTTACAATGAGCAGTTCTTC
>.|TRBJ1-5|TRBV4-1|few
CASSQDVRGSGQPQHF
TGCGCCAGCAGCCAAGATGTGAGGGGCTCCGGTCAGCCCCAGCATTTT
>.|TRBJ2-7|TRBV27|.
CASSAWRASYEQYF
TGTGCCAGCAGTGCCTGGCGAGCCTCCTACGAGCAGTACTTC
>TRBD1|TRBJ1-1|TRBV7-6|.
CASSKDRAITEAFF
TGTGCCAGCAGCAAAGACAGGGCTATCACTGAAGCTTTCTTT
>TRBD1|TRBJ2-1|TRBV11-3|.
CASSGDRDNEQFF
TGTGCCAGCAGCGGTGACAGGGACAATGAGCAGTTCTTC
>.|TRBJ1-5|TRBV15|.
CATSRDTGGGQPQHF
TGTGCCACCAGCAGAGATACCGGGGGGGGACAGCCCCAGCATTTT
>.|TRBJ2-2|TRBV4-1|.
CASSQAKNTGELFF
TGCGCCAGCAGCCAAGCGAAAAACACCGGGGAGCTGTTTTTT
>TRBD2|TRBJ2-3|TRBV7-8|.
CASSQIAGGPGEGTDTQYF
TGTGCCAGCAGCCAGATAGCGGGGGGGCCTGGTGAGGGCACAGATACGCAGTATTTT
>.|TRBJ1-6|TRBV9|.
CASSVEGREDSPLHF
TGTGCCAGCAGCGTAGAAGGCAGGGAGGATTCACCCCTCCACTTT
>.|TRBJ2-7|TRBV6-5|.
CASSPMGGGSYEQYF
TGTGCCAGCAGTCCAATGGGGGGCGGATCCTACGAGCAGTACTTC
>.|TRBJ1-1|TRBV5-1|.
CASTLTGTEAFF
TGCGCCAGCACCCTAACCGGAACTGAAGCTTTCTTT
>.|TRBJ1-6|TRBV2|.
CASSEAPTRSSYNSPLHF
TGTGCCAGCAGTGAAGCGCCCACCCGAAGCTCCTATAATTCACCCCTCCACTTT
>.|TRBJ2-7|TRBV28|once
CASTAGPPYEQYF
TGTGCCAGCACCGCCGGGCCCCCCTACGAGCAGTACTTC
>TRBD1|TRBJ1-1|TRBV6-6|.
CASSQTGGTEAFF
TGTGCCAGCAGTCAAACAGGGGGGACTGAAGCTTTCTTT
>.|TRBJ2-7|TRBV7-9|few
CASSPPPGQLPYEQYF
TGTGCCAGCAGCCCCCCCCCGGGCCAACTCCCCTACGAGCAGTACTTC
>.|TRBJ1-3|TRBV5-4|.
CASSPGRYSGNTIYF
TGTGCCAGCAGCCCTGGACGGTACTCTGGAAACACCATATATTTT
>TRBD1|TRBJ2-7|TRBV11-2|.
CASSYQGDDEQYF
TGTGCCAGCAGCTACCAGGGGGACGACGAGCAGTACTTC
>.|TRBJ2-3|TRBV5-1|.
CASSLPRDVVDTQYF
TGCGCCAGCAGCTTGCCCAGGGACGTTGTCGATACGCAGTATTTT
>.|TRBJ2-1|TRBV28|.
CASRAYNEQFF
TGTGCCAGCAGGGCCTACAATGAGCAGTTCTTC
>.|TRBJ1-5|TRBV28|.
CASSLSQGGGQPQHF
TGTGCCAGCAGTTTAAGTCAGGGTGGGGGTCAGCCCCAGCATTTT
>.|TRBJ1-2|TRBV28|.
CASSILRTAYGYTF
TGTGCCAGCAGTATCCTCCGGACAGCTTATGGCTACACCTTC
>TRBD1|TRBJ1-2|TRBV7-2|.
CASSLGAGTANYGYTF
TGTGCCAGCAGCTTAGGAGCAGGGACAGCTAACTATGGCTACACCTTC
>.|TRBJ1-4|TRBV7-6|.
CASSADIATNEKLFF
TGTGCCAGCAGCGCGGACATTGCAACTAATGAAAAACTGTTTTTT
>TRBD1|TRBJ1-4|TRBV9|.
CASSVGQGLGNEKLFF
TGTGCCAGCAGCGTCGGACAGGGGCTAGGTAATGAAAAACTGTTTTTT
>TRBD1|TRBJ2-7|TRBV6-4|.
CAILHAGQDLYEQYF
TGTGCCATCTTGCACGCGGGACAGGACCTATACGAGCAGTACTTC
>.|TRBJ2-1|TRBV9|.
CASSAQRGLGGDEQFF
TGTGCCAGCAGCGCCCAGAGGGGTCTAGGAGGCGATGAGCAGTTCTTC
>TRBD1|TRBJ1-2|TRBV29-1|.
CSVEGPGQGYGYTF
TGCAGCGTTGAAGGTCCGGGACAGGGTTACGGCTACACCTTC
>.|TRBJ2-7|TRBV4-3|.
CASSQDSRGEQYF
TGCGCCAGCAGCCAAGATTCCAGAGGCGAGCAGTACTTC
>TRBD1|TRBJ1-3|TRBV27|.
CASSLQGAGGNTIYF
TGTGCCAGCAGTTTACAGGGGGCAGGAGGAAACACCATATATTTT
>.|TRBJ2-5|TRBV18|.
CASSPDLNQETQYF
TGTGCCAGCTCACCGGACCTGAACCAAGAGACCCAGTACTTC
>.|TRBJ1-4|TRBV4-3|.
CASSQDLGATNEKLFF
TGCGCCAGCAGCCAAGATTTGGGGGCAACTAATGAAAAACTGTTTTTT
>.|TRBJ2-7|TRBV28|.
CASRSLGNPYEQYF
TGTGCCAGCAGGTCCCTGGGAAATCCCTACGAGCAGTACTTC
>TRBD2|TRBJ2-1|TRBV19|.
CASSDAGGSYNEQFF
TGTGCCAGTTCCGACGCGGGGGGGTCCTACAATGAGCAGTTCTTC
>TRBD2|TRBJ2-1|TRBV4-3|.
CASSQEAGDHYNEQFF
TGCGCCAGCAGCCAAGAAGCGGGGGACCACTACAATGAGCAGTTCTTC
>.|TRBJ2-5|TRBV5-1|.
CASSPRGSAETQYF
TGCGCCAGCAGCCCAAGGGGATCGGCAGAGACCCAGTACTTC
>.|TRBJ1-2|TRBV28|.
CASSSEWGGTNYGYTF
TGTGCCAGCAGTTCCGAGTGGGGGGGGACTAACTATGGCTACACCTTC
>.|TRBJ2-2|TRBV4-3|few
CASSREGGANTGELFF
TGCGCCAGCAGCCGAGAGGGAGGAGCGAACACCGGGGAGCTGTTTTTT
>.|TRBJ2-5|TRBV5-4|.
CASSLDLGEETQYF
TGTGCCAGCAGCTTGGACCTGGGCGAAGAGACCCAGTACTTC
>.|TRBJ1-2|TRBV7-2|.
CASSWDTEISTF
TGTGCCAGCAGCTGGGACACCGAAATCAGCACCTTC